In this sample, the clone carrying this TCR beta chain turned up once. Its matching antigen is unknown. Those patients picked for sequencing had displayed CD8+CD57+ cell expansion on flow cytometry. There were no patients without severe acquired aplastic anemia. The record originates from a study of CD8+CD57+ T cells in acquired aplastic anemia. Study-wide findings and caveats: Simpson's diversity of CD8+ cells was not significantly different in patients compared with controls.

Profiling that covered TCR beta VDJ and CDR3 relied on genomic DNA as its template. Via MiXCR, TCRdb re-called the reads, giving one row per CDR3 protein. The sample has 160,000 or so distinct CDR3 sequences, roughly 48% seen once. With 1 base removed from V and 0 bases from J, the gap between germline ends came to 10 bases. Germline CDR1 is SGHVS and CDR2 is FQNEAQ. The CDR3 covers 15 residues. The chain joins TRBV7-8 to TRBJ2-7; D might be TRBD2 (6 bases). The origin of this receptor is a human donor with aplastic anemia. The material sequenced was sorted CD4+, CD8+, or CD8+CD57+ T cells (not recorded which) from PBMCs. The CDR3 nucleotides are TGTGCCAGCAGCTTAGAGGGACTTGGCTCCTACGAGCAGTACTTC. It yields the protein CASSLEGLGSYEQYF.